This is a list of T cell receptor beta chains from one sample in a study of blood T cell repertoires in COVID-19. TCRdb keeps only in-frame clones here, not all; method: immunoSEQ multiplex PCR. The table includes some 130,000 clones, 65% to 80% detected once. The specimen was peripheral blood. These receptors all come from a man aged 80 or over with acute or convalescent COVID-19. The conserved cysteine and the conserved F or W are not part of the CDR3 here. Fields, in order: V gene, J gene, CDR3 protein.

V: TRBV19; J: TRBJ2-1; CDR3: ASSIRTGPTYNEQF
V: TRBV29-1; J: TRBJ2-3; CDR3: SVAGQGRGDTQY
V: TRBV6-6; J: TRBJ2-5; CDR3: ASSFPTEETQY
V: TRBV3-1/TRBV3-2; J: TRBJ1-1; CDR3: ASSPSMGGAEAF
V: TRBV6-6; J: TRBJ2-2; CDR3: ASSRTSGGYTGELF
V: TRBV7-3; J: TRBJ2-7; CDR3: ASAGGPGSYEQY
V: TRBV5-4; J: TRBJ2-3; CDR3: ASSLELAGGTDTQY
V: TRBV5-4; J: TRBJ2-3; CDR3: ASSPPGQGADTQY
V: TRBV7-2; J: TRBJ2-5; CDR3: ASSLLIQETQY
V: TRBV9; J: TRBJ2-1; CDR3: ASSVATGLGYNEQF
V: TRBV11-2; J: TRBJ1-4; CDR3: ASSLAGFGEKLF
V: TRBV27; J: TRBJ1-4; CDR3: ASSSGTGRREKLF
V: TRBV28; J: TRBJ1-3; CDR3: ASSFAGGGGNTIY
V: TRBV20-1; J: TRBJ1-2; CDR3: SASLSGESLRGYT
V: TRBV18; J: TRBJ1-1; CDR3: ASSNTRTGPQSLNTEAF
V: TRBV27; J: TRBJ2-5; CDR3: ASSLLTGDIQETQY